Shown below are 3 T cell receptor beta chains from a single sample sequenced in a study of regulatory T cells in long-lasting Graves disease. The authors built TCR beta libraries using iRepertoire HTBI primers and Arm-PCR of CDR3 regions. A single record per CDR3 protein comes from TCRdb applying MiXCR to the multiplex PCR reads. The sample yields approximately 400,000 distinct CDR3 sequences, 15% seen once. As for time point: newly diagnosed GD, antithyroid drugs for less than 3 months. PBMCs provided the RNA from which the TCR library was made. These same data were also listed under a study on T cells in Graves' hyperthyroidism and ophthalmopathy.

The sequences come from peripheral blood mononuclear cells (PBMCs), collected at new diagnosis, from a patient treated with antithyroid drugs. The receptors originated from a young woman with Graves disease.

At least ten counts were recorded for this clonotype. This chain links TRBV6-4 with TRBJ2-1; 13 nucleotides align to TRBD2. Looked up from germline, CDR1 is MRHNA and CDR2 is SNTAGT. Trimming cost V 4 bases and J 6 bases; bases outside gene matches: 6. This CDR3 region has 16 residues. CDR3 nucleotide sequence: TGTGCCAGCAGTGTAGACAGACTAGCGGGGGGCAATGAGCAGTTCTTC. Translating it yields CASSVDRLAGGNEQFF.

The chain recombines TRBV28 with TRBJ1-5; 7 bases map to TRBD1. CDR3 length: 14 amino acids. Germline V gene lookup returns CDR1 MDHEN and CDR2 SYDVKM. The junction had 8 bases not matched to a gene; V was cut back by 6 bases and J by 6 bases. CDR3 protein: CASSERGLIQPQHF. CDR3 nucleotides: TGTGCCAGCAGCGAGAGGGGGCTTATTCAGCCCCAGCATTTT.

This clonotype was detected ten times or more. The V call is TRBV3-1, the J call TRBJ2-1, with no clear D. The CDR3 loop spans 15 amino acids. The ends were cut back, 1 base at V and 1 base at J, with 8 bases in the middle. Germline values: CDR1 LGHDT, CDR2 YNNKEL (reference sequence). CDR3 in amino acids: CASSQGQDSYNEQFF. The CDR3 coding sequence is TGTGCCAGCAGCCAAGGTCAGGATTCCTACAATGAGCAGTTCTTC.